The clone carrying this T cell receptor beta chain has a single count. Its antigen is currently unknown. Before sequencing took place, the ViraFEST assay used viral peptide pools to expand antigen-specific CD4+ T cells. Cells that had been cultured for 10 days were the source of isolated CD4+ T cells. According to PCR results, the person was infected with SARS-CoV-2 between March and December 2020. Assay used: immunoSEQ multiplex PCR; TCRdb lists only in-frame clones, some missing. Counted here are 26,000 or so clones, 75% to 80% occurring once; the ten biggest clones make up 15% to 20%. The data derive from a study of vaccination effects on CD4 cells after COVID-19. This CDR3 comprises 19 residues. V trimming: 3 bases; J trimming: 2 bases; junction bases outside the gene matches: 14. Germline values: CDR1 LNHDA, CDR2 SQIVND (reference sequence).

This TCR came from a human donor who had a prior SARS-CoV-2 infection. The specimen was CD4+ T cells from PBMCs cultured with HCoV-NL63 spike peptides, collected before COVID-19 vaccination. This chain connects TRBV19 to TRBJ2-2; the match to TRBD2 covers 8 bases. Here the CDR3 reads CASSIRGRLARGNTGELFF. CDR3 sequence (DNA): TGTGCCAGTAGTATTAGGGGGAGACTAGCGCGTGGAAACACCGGGGAGCTGTTTTTT.